The next 27 T cell receptor beta chains were all read from a single sample in a study of blood T cells in healthy people across ages. A sample-barcoded 5' primer and a J-beta primer mix were used in a second PCR of about 7 to 12 cycles. TCRdb redid the calling of the 5' RACE reads with MiXCR, one entry per CDR3 protein. The sample shows about 830,000 distinct CDR3 sequences, approximately 65% of them seen only once. Sequenced: blood. The receptors were gathered from a man aged 30 to 39 in good health.

The gene calls are TRBV3-1 and TRBJ1-2; tentative D call: TRBD1 (6 bases). CDR1 and CDR2 from the germline V gene are LGHDT and YNNKEL (reference sequence). Trimming stripped 4 bases from V and 4 bases from J, with 10 bases between. This CDR3 has 13 amino acids. CDR3: CASSPQTGYGYTF. CDR3 bases: TGTGCCAGCAGCCCCCAGACAGGCTATGGCTACACCTTC.

The rearrangement uses TRBV28 and TRBJ2-5; D is perhaps TRBD2 (5 bases). CDR1 and CDR2 from the germline V gene are MDHEN and SYDVKM. Trimming stripped 2 bases from V and 5 bases from J, with 18 bases between. This CDR3 has 16 amino acids. As DNA, the CDR3 is TGTGCCAGCAGTTTAGATTTCGGCTCCCCGGGGGAGACCCAGTACTTC. Protein: CASSLDFGSPGETQYF.

This clonotype was found a few times. V and J are TRBV5-1 and TRBJ1-2; maybe TRBD1 (6 bases). CDR1 is SGHRS, CDR2 YFSETQ, per germline. The CDR3 consists of 13 residues. V dropped 2 bases and J dropped 8 bases, with 13 bases sitting between them. Written as DNA, the CDR3 is TGCGCCAGCAGCTTAATGGCAGGGGAAGGCTACACCTTC. Protein product: CASSLMAGEGYTF. The full variable domain, in which reference TRBV5-1 and TRBJ1-2 provide the parts outside the CDR3, is KAGVTQTPRYLIKTRGQQVTLSCSPISGHRSVSWYQQTPGQGLQFLFEYFSETQRNKGNFPGRFSGRQFSNSRSEMNVSTLELGDSALYLCASSLMAGEGYTFGSGTRLTVV.

The gene calls are TRBV27 and TRBJ2-1; D is perhaps TRBD1 (5 bases). Between the trimmed V and J ends, which lost 4 bases and 14 bases, there was a span of 12 bases. The germline V gene encodes CDR1 MNHEY and CDR2 SMNVEV (reference sequence). This CDR3 has 11 residues. CDR3: CASSSPGREFF. The CDR3 DNA sequence: TGTGCCAGCAGTTCTCCAGGGCGAGAGTTCTTC.

Points on this clonotype: Sequence at one end of the junction differs from germline and may be a read error. The rearrangement links TRBV28 to TRBJ1-1; D is perhaps TRBD1 (6 bases). Germline CDR1 MDHEN, CDR2 SYDVKM. The CDR3 totals 12 residues. CDR3: CANSYPSRGAFF. The CDR3 nucleotides read TGTGCCAACAGTTACCCCTCCAGGGGAGCTTTCTTT. The entire variable domain, with the rest obtained from reference TRBV28 and TRBJ1-1, is as follows: DVKVTQSSRYLVKRTGEKVFLECVQDMDHENMFWYRQDPGLGLRLIYFSYDVKMKEKGDIPEGYSVSREKKERFSLILESASTNQTSMYLCANSYPSRGAFFGQGTRLTVV.

CDR3 region: CASSQRTGYEQYF. Here the CDR3 DNA reads TGCGCCAGCAGCCAACGGACAGGCTACGAGCAGTACTTC. The rearrangement joins TRBV4-3 to TRBJ2-7; 7 nucleotides align to TRBD1. The trim removed 2 bases at V and 3 bases at J, leaving 1 base unmatched. The CDR3 loop spans 13 amino acids. Per the germline V gene, CDR1 is LGHNA and CDR2 is YSLEER.

This clonotype was seen a few times. The rearrangement joins TRBV9 to TRBJ2-1; D is possibly TRBD1 (6 bases). The length of the CDR3 is 16 residues. Trimming took 6 bases from V and 9 from J, leaving 25 bases between them. Germline lookup yields CDR1 SGDLS and CDR2 YYNGEE. The CDR3 is CASTAGGGGALGEQFF. The CDR3 region has the DNA TGTGCCAGCACCGCAGGTGGGGGCGGCGCCCTGGGTGAGCAGTTCTTC.

This chain joins TRBV7-9 and TRBJ2-3; TRBD1 matches 7 bases. This CDR3 is 19 amino acids long. CDR1 and CDR2 from the germline V gene are SEHNR and FQNEAQ (reference sequence). After removal of 3 bases from V and 0 bases from J, the junction contained 15 bases not matched to a gene. The CDR3 protein is CASSFSPYKQGPSTDTQYF. CDR3 nucleotides: TGTGCCAGCAGCTTTAGTCCATATAAACAGGGGCCTAGCACAGATACGCAGTATTTT.

The genes are TRBV9 and TRBJ1-6; D may be TRBD1 (6 bases). Between the trimmed V and J ends, which lost 4 bases and 8 bases, there was a span of 16 bases. Germline V gene lookup returns CDR1 SGDLS and CDR2 YYNGEE. The CDR3 contains 15 residues. CDR3: CASSPSGTFDSPLHF. CDR3 DNA: TGTGCCAGCAGCCCTTCCGGGACATTCGATTCACCCCTCCACTTT.

The chain carries TRBV4-3 and TRBJ1-2, with no clear D. V gave up 1 base and J gave up 3 bases, with 12 bases separating them. Germline-derived CDR1 and CDR2 are LGHNA and YSLEER. The CDR3 sequence is 15 residues long. CDR3 region: CASSQGVTKDYGYTF. CDR3 coding DNA: TGCGCCAGCAGCCAAGGGGTTACGAAAGACTATGGCTACACCTTC.

The rearrangement links TRBV18 to TRBJ2-1, with 8 bases fitting TRBD2. The CDR3 is 15 residues long. Germline values: CDR1 KGHSH, CDR2 LQKENI. V dropped 0 bases and J dropped 4; count of bases not matched to a gene: 2. The CDR3 here is CASSPPTSGYNEQFF. In nucleotides, the CDR3 is TGTGCCAGCTCACCACCCACTAGCGGATACAATGAGCAGTTCTTC.

The chain uses TRBV7-3 and TRBJ1-2; the D gene is possibly TRBD1 (5 bases). The germline gives CDR1 SGHTA, CDR2 FQGTGA. V lost 5 bases and J 6 bases, leaving 19 bases between the germline ends. The CDR3 consists of 15 residues. DNA of the CDR3: TGTGCCAGCAGCACTGGACCCGGGGGTCCGGATGGCTACACCTTC. Translation gives CASSTGPGGPDGYTF.

The genes are TRBV18 and TRBJ1-6; TRBD1 agrees at 12 bases. The CDR3 spans 17 residues. Trimming took 3 bases from V and 10 from J; bases not matched to a gene: 10. The germline V gene has CDR1 KGHSH and CDR2 LQKENI. CDR3 bases: TGTGCCAGCTCACCTCCGGGACAGGGGGCGAAGGGATCACCCCTCCACTTT. Translated: CASSPPGQGAKGSPLHF.

The chain has TRBV20-1 and TRBJ1-2, with D possibly matching TRBD1 (6 bases). V gave up 5 bases and J gave up 4 bases, with 14 bases separating them. The length of the CDR3 is 13 residues. Germline V gene lookup returns CDR1 DFQATT and CDR2 SNEGSKA (reference sequence). The CDR3 bases are TGCAGTGCTTTAGGGGGACTCGGCTATGGCTACACCTTC. This translates into CSALGGLGYGYTF.

V usage is TRBV6-2 or TRBV6-3 and J usage is TRBJ1-4, with D possibly being TRBD1 (5 bases). This CDR3 has 15 amino acids. The V gene lost 6 bases and the J gene lost 0 bases, with 11 bases spanning the gap. The germline V gene encodes CDR1 MNHEY and CDR2 SVGEGT. The CDR3 region is CASRTPGATNEKLFF. The CDR3 DNA follows: TGTGCCAGCAGAACACCGGGGGCAACTAATGAAAAACTGTTTTTT.

The chain links TRBV4-3 to TRBJ2-4; D may be TRBD1 (6 bases). The J call is uncertain, as TRBJ2-7 better fits the DNA end. The CDR3 consists of 15 residues. Looked up from germline, CDR1 is LGHNA and CDR2 is YSLEER. The CDR3 nucleotides are TGCGCCAGCAGCCAAGATTACAGGGACCATAACGAGCAGTACTTC. Translation gives CASSQDYRDHNEQYF.

This chain uses TRBV28 with TRBJ2-5, with D possibly being TRBD1 (5 bases). The CDR3 is 12 amino acids. CDR1 and CDR2 (germline): MDHEN, SYDVKM. V lost 5 bases, J lost 5 bases, and 9 bases lay in between. CDR3 in DNA: TGTGCCAGCAGTGCCCACAGGGAGACCCAGTACTTC. Amino acids: CASSAHRETQYF.

This clonotype was counted only a few times. The rearrangement joins TRBV7-8 to TRBJ2-7, with TRBD2 matching 14 bases. V gave up 0 bases and J gave up 0 bases; unmatched junction bases: 4. The CDR3 is 18 residues long. Germline CDR1 is SGHVS and CDR2 is FQNEAQ. CDR3 protein: CASSLARTSGGSSYEQYF. The CDR3 bases are TGTGCCAGCAGCTTAGCCCGGACTAGCGGGGGGAGCTCCTACGAGCAGTACTTC.

The chain employs TRBV5-1 and TRBJ2-3; D possibly corresponds to TRBD1 (5 bases). Germline CDR1 is SGHRS and CDR2 is YFSETQ. The CDR3 runs 14 residues. V was trimmed by 5 bases and J by 2 bases, leaving 12 bases between them. CDR3 nucleotide sequence: TGCGCCAGCAGGAGTAAACAGGACACAGATACGCAGTATTTT. Its protein product is CASRSKQDTDTQYF. The complete variable domain, with remaining parts taken from reference TRBV5-1 and TRBJ2-3, reads KAGVTQTPRYLIKTRGQQVTLSCSPISGHRSVSWYQQTPGQGLQFLFEYFSETQRNKGNFPGRFSGRQFSNSRSEMNVSTLELGDSALYLCASRSKQDTDTQYFGPGTRLTVL.

V and J are TRBV5-1 and TRBJ2-3; TRBD1 aligns across 8 bases. The J segment lost 3 bases and the V segment lost 3 bases, leaving 6 bases of the junction unmatched. This CDR3 spans 15 amino acids. CDR1 and CDR2 from the germline V gene are SGHRS and YFSETQ. CDR3 protein: CASSWDRMKTDTQYF. The CDR3 bases are TGCGCCAGCAGCTGGGACAGGATGAAGACAGATACGCAGTATTTT.

A few counts support this clonotype. V and J are TRBV27 and TRBJ2-5; D gene ambiguous. In germline, CDR1 is MNHEY, CDR2 SMNVEV (reference sequence). The ends were cut back, 8 bases at V and 12 bases at J, with 13 bases in the middle. This CDR3 contains 10 residues. CDR3 bases: TGTGCCAGCCAAAGTCATGCAAAGTACTTC. It specifies CASQSHAKYF.

The chain combines TRBV9 with TRBJ2-7, with a tentative D call TRBD2 (6 bases). The DNA end favors TRBJ2-5, so the J call may be wrong. The length of the CDR3 is 16 residues. CDR1 and CDR2 (germline): SGDLS, YYNGEE. As DNA, the CDR3 is TGTGCCAGCAGCGTAGCGGCTAGCGTGGGGAGAGAGACCCAGTACTTC. It encodes CASSVAASVGRETQYF.

The rearrangement links TRBV3-1 to TRBJ2-7; D might be TRBD1 or TRBD2, each matching 5 bases. The germline V and J ends were trimmed by 6 bases and 0 bases, with 12 bases remaining between them. CDR3 size: 14 residues. Germline lookup yields CDR1 LGHDT and CDR2 YNNKEL (reference sequence). In nucleotides, the CDR3 is TGTGCCAGCAGAGGGGACCCGAGCTCCTACGAGCAGTACTTC. Translating gives CASRGDPSSYEQYF.

The CDR3 sequence: CATGVGLAGGLAKNIQYF. The CDR3 DNA is TGTGCCACCGGAGTTGGACTAGCGGGGGGACTAGCCAAAAACATTCAGTACTTC. The chain combines TRBV6-2 or TRBV6-3 with TRBJ2-4; 14 bases match TRBD2. CDR3 length: 18 residues. CDR1 and CDR2 from the germline V gene are MNHEY and SVGEGT. The V and J ends lost 10 bases and 0 bases, in that order; junction bases with no gene match: 11.

This clonotype has more than one count but fewer than ten. The chain has TRBV29-1 and TRBJ1-2; D is unresolved. The V gene's germline CDR1 is SQVTM and CDR2 ANQGSEA. The V and J ends lost 0 bases and 5 bases respectively, with 13 bases between them. CDR3 length: 14 amino acids. The CDR3 loop reads CSVEDQGFGYGYTF. For the CDR3, the DNA is TGCAGCGTTGAAGATCAAGGGTTTGGTTATGGCTACACCTTC.

The V gene is TRBV6-4, the J gene TRBJ2-2, with no clear D. Germline V gives CDR1 MRHNA, CDR2 SNTAGT. The ends were cut back, 4 bases at V and 7 bases at J, with 10 bases in the middle. This CDR3 is 13 amino acids long. The DNA for the CDR3 is TGTGCCAGCAGTGTGGACCTAGGCGGGGAGCTGTTTTTT. Its protein is CASSVDLGGELFF.

The chain is built from TRBV4-2 and TRBJ1-1; maybe TRBD1 (5 bases). CDR1 LGHNA and CDR2 YNFKEQ come from the germline V gene. V lost 1 base to trimming and J lost 6 bases, with 9 bases between them. This CDR3 region has 13 residues. CDR3: CASSQVQGSEAFF. In nucleotides, the CDR3 is TGTGCCAGCAGCCAAGTTCAGGGTTCTGAAGCTTTCTTT.